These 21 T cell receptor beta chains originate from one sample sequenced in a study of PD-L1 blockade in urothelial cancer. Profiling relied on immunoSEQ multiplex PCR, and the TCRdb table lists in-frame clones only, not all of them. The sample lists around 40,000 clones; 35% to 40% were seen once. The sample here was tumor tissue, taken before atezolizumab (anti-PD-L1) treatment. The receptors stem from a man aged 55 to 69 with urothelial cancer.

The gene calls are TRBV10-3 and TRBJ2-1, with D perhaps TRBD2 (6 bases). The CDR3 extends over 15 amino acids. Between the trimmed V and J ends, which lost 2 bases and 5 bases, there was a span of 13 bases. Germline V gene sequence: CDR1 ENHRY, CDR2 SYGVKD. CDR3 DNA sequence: TGTGCCATCAGTGAGGGCCGGGGGAAGAACAATGAGCAGTTCTTC. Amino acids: CAISEGRGKNNEQFF.

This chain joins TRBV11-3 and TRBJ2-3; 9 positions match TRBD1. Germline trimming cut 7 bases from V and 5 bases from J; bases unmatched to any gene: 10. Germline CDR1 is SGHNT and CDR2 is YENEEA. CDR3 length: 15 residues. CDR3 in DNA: TGTGCCAGCAATAACGTTATGACAGGGGGAGATACGCAGTATTTT. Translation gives CASNNVMTGGDTQYF.

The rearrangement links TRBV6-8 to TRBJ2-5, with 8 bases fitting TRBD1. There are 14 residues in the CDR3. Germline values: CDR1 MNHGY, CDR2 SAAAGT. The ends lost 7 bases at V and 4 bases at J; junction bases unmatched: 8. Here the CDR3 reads CASMPPTGGETQYF. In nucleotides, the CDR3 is TGTGCCAGCATGCCTCCTACAGGGGGAGAGACCCAGTACTTC.

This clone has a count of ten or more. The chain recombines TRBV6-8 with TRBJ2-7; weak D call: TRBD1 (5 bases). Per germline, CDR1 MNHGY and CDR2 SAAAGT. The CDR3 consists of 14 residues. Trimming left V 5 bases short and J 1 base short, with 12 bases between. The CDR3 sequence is CASSPDIRSYEQYF. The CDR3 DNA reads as TGTGCCAGCAGTCCGGACATCCGTTCCTACGAGCAGTACTTC.

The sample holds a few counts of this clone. The DNA for the CDR3 is TGTGCCAGCACCCTCGACAGGACCTCCGAGCAGTACTTC. It is translated as CASTLDRTSEQYF. The chain combines TRBV16 with TRBJ2-7; perhaps TRBD1 as D (6 bases). The germline V gene has CDR1 KGHSY and CDR2 FQNENV. The CDR3 length is 13 residues. V was trimmed by 7 bases and J by 6 bases, leaving 16 bases between them.

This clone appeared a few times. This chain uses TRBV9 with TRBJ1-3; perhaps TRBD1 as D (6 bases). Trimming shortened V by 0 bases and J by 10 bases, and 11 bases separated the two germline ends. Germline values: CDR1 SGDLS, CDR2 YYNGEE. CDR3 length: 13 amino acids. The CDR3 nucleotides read TGTGCCAGCAGCGTAGACGGGGGCCGGACCATATATTTT. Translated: CASSVDGGRTIYF.

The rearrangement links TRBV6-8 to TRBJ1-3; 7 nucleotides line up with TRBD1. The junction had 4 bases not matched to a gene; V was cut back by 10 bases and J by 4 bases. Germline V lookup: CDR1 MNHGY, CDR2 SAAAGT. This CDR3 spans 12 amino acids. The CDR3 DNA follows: TGTGCCACGGGGACAGTAGGAAACACCATATATTTT. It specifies CATGTVGNTIYF.

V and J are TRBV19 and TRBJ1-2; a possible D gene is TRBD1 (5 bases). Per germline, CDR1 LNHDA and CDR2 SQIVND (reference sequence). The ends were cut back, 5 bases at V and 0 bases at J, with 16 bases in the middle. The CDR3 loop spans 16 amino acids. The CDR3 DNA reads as TGTGCCAGTAGTCCTCTTAGGGACGGCTCTAACTATGGCTACACCTTC. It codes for CASSPLRDGSNYGYTF.

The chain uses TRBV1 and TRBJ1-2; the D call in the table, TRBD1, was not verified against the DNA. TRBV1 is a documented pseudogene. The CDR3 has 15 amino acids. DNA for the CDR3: TGCGCCAGCAGCCGGGGGACAGGCGGAAACTATGGCTACACCTTC. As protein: CASSRGTGGNYGYTF.

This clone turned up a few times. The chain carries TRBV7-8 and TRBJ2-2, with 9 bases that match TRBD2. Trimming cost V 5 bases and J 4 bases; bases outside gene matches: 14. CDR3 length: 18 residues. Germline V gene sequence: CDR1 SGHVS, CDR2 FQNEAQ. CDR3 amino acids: CASSPERASGVPTGELFF. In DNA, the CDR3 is TGTGCCAGCAGCCCCGAGCGGGCTAGCGGGGTCCCCACCGGGGAGCTGTTTTTT.

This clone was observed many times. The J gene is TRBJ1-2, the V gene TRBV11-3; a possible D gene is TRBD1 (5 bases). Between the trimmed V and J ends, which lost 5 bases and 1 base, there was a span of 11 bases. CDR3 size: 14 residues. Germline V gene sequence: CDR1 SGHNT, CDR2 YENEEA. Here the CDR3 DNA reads TGTGCCAGCAGCGGGCCGGGACTTAACTATGGCTACACCTTC. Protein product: CASSGPGLNYGYTF.

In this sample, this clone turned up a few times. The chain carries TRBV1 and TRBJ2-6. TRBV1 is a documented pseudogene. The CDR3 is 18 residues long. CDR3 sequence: CASSPKALRSSGANVLTF. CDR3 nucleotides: TGCGCCAGCAGCCCAAAGGCCTTACGTTCTTCTGGGGCCAACGTCCTGACTTTC.

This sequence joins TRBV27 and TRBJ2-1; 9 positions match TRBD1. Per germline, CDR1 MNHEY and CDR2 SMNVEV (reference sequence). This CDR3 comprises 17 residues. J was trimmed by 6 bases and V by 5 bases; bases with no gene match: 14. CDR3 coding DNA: TGTGCCAGCAGTCTCCGGGACAGGGTCTGGTATGGCAATGAGCAGTTCTTC. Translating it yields CASSLRDRVWYGNEQFF.

In DNA form, the CDR3 reads TGTGCCAGCTCACCCACTAGCGGGGGGGCCAATGAGCAGTTCTTC. Its protein product is CASSPTSGGANEQFF. The J gene is TRBJ2-1, the V gene TRBV18, with 13 bases matching TRBD2. The germline V gene encodes CDR1 KGHSH and CDR2 LQKENI. There are 15 residues in the CDR3. With 3 bases clipped from V and 6 bases from J, the junction kept 2 bases outside the gene matches.

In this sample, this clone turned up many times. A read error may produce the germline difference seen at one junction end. CDR3 sequence reads: CAISKSRGGLTGELFF. CDR3 DNA sequence: TGTGCCATCAGTAAATCACGGGGGGGCCTCACCGGGGAGCTGTTTTTT. V gene TRBV6-8 combines with J gene TRBJ2-2, with TRBD2 identical over 8 bases. The CDR3 has 16 residues. Germline CDR1 is MNHGY and CDR2 is SAAAGT.

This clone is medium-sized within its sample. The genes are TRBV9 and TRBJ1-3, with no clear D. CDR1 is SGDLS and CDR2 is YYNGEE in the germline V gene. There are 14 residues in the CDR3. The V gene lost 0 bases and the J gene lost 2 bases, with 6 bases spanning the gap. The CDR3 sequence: CASSVGGTGNTIYF. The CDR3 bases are TGTGCCAGCAGCGTAGGGGGAACTGGAAACACCATATATTTT.

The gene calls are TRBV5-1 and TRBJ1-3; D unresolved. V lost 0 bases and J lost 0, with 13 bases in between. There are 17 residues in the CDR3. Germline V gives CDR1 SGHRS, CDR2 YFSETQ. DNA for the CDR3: TGCGCCAGCAGCTTGGCCCCTACGTCATACTCTGGAAACACCATATATTTT. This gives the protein CASSLAPTSYSGNTIYF.

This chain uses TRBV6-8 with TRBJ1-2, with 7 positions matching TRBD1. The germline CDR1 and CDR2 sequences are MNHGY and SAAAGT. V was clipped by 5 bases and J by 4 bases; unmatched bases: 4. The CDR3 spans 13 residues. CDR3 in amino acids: CASSQDRVYGYTF. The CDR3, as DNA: TGTGCCAGCAGTCAAGACAGGGTCTATGGCTACACCTTC.

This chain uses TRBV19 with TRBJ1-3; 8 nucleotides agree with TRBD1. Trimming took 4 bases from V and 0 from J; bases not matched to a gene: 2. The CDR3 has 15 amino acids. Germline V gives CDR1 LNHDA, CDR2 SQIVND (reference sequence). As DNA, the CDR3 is TGTGCCAGTAGTAGGGACAGGTCCTCTGGAAACACCATATATTTT. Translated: CASSRDRSSGNTIYF.

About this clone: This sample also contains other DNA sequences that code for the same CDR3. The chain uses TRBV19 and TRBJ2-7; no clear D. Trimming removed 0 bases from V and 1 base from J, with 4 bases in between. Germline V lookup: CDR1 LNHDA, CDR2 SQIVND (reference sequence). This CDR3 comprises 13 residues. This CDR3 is CASSIEPSYEQYF. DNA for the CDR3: TGTGCCAGTAGTATAGAACCGTCCTACGAGCAGTACTTC. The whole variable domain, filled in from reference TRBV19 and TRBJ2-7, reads DGGITQSPKYLFRKEGQNVTLSCEQNLNHDAMYWYRQDPGQGLRLIYYSQIVNDFQKGDIAEGYSVSREKKESFPLTVTSAQKNPTAFYLCASSIEPSYEQYFGPGTRLTVT.

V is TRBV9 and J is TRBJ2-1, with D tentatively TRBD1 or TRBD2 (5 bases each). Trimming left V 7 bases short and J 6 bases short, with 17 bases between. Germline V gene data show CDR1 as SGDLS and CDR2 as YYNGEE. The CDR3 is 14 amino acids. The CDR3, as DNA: TGTGCCAGCTCCCGAGCCGGGACGGGCAATGAGCAGTTCTTC. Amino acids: CASSRAGTGNEQFF.